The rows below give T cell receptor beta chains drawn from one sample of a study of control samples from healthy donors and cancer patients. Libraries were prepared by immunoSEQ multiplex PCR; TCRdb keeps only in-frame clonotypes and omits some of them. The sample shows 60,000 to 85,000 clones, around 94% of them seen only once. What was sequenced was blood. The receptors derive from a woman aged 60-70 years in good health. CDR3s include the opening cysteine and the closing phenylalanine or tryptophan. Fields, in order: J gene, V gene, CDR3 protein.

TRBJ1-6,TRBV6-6,CASSSGTQPLHF
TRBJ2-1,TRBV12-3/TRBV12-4,CASGDRGWEQFF
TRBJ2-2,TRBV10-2,CASSGTGLGFGELFF
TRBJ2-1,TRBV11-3,CASSLGTPYEQFF
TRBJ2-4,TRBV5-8,CASSRDRVKNIQYF
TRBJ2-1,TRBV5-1,CASSLTGLGRGDEQFF
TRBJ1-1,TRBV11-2,CASSPSTVNTEAFF
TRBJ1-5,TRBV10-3,CAISERPGTGNQPQHF
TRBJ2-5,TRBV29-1,CSVDTGGQETQYF
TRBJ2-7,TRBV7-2,CASSFPAEGSGYEQYF
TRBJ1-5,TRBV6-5,CASSPGKGWNQPQHF
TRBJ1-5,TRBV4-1,CASSPSILQPQHF
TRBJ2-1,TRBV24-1,CATSEGYNEQFF
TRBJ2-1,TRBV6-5,CASRPRTDPYNEQFF